Below, one T cell receptor (beta chain) is given with its context. The data were taken from a study of OX40 agonist ivuxolimab in advanced cancers. The wider study: Prior checkpoint blockade (anti-PD-1, anti-PD-L1 or anti-CTLA-4) was permitted; approximately 41% had it.

Generated by immunoSEQ multiplex PCR, the TCRdb table keeps only in-frame clones and is missing some. The sample lists some 71,000 clones; 80% to 85% were seen once. The CDR3 has 14 amino acids. Germline values: CDR1 ENHRY, CDR2 SYGVKD. With 0 bases removed from V and 2 bases from J, the gap between germline ends came to 7 bases. The starting material was CD4+ or CD8+ T cells sorted from blood, obtained in a trial of the OX40 agonist ivuxolimab. The sequence derives from an adult with an advanced solid tumor such as melanoma, head and neck, liver or kidney cancer. The J gene is TRBJ2-5, the V gene TRBV10-3; a weak D match, TRBD2 (5 bases). This CDR3 is CAISESQRQETQYF. The CDR3 coding sequence is TGTGCCATCAGTGAGTCTCAGCGGCAAGAGACCCAGTACTTC.